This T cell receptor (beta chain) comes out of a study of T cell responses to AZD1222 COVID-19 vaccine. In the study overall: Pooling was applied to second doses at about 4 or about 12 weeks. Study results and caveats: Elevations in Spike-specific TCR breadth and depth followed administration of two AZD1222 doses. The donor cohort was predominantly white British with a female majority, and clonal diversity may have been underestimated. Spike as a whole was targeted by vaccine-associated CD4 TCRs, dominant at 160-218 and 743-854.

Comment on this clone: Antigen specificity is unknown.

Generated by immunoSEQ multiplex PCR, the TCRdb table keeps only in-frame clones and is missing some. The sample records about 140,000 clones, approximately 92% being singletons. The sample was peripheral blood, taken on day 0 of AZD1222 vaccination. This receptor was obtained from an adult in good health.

DNA for the CDR3: TGTGCCAGCAGCGTAGCATCCCGAGGGAACGTAGAGACCCAGTACTTC. Translated: CASSVASRGNVETQYF. V gene TRBV9 combines with J gene TRBJ2-5, with a tentative D call TRBD2 (5 bases). V lost 0 bases, J lost 4 bases, and 16 bases lay in between. The germline V gene encodes CDR1 SGDLS and CDR2 YYNGEE. CDR3 length equals 16 residues.